This T cell receptor beta chain was found in a study of blood T cell repertoires in COVID-19. Study-level background: T cells, B-cell-depleted T cells, or PBMCs supplied cDNA or gDNA.

Trimming removed 5 bases from V and 3 bases from J; junction bases left unmatched: 3. The CDR3 covers 14 residues. The germline gives CDR1 SGHTA, CDR2 FQGNSA. Per the authors' pipeline: Estimates of nucleated cell counts were drawn from the amplification of reference gene primers. The assay was immunoSEQ multiplex PCR, and TCRdb's table has in-frame clones only and misses some. For V, J and clone size, that table is used; D and trimming come from the DNA. The sample lists 150,000 to 200,000 clones, roughly nine tenths occurring once. Ages ranged from about 18 to 89 years, with residence in 24 US areas. In assigning cohorts, the study relied on participant-reported clinical history.

The J gene is TRBJ2-1, the V gene TRBV7-2; 8 nucleotides match TRBD2. Sequenced sample: PBMCs or T cells enriched from blood (not recorded which). The receptor's source is a human donor with acute COVID-19. The donor label of this sample is uncertain. The CDR3 bases are TGTGCCAGCAGCATTAGCGGGGTCTACAATGAGCAGTTCTTC. Its translation is CASSISGVYNEQFF.